This T cell receptor (beta chain) was retrieved from a study of identical twins. Whole-study results and caveats: Those out-of-frame alpha sequences shared by twins showed an excess of low generation probability. Models underestimated out-of-frame TCR alpha sharing in monozygotic twins. High-abundance cord blood beta clonotypes had fewer insertions; memory repertoires showed none.

TCRdb recomputed calls from the 5' RACE reads with MiXCR, one row per CDR3 protein. The sample has roughly 230,000 distinct CDR3 sequences, about 9% seen once. This clonotype was picked up a small number of times. Antigen: not known. These data were likewise used in another study, on yellow fever vaccine responses in identical twins.

This TCR was sampled from a young woman in good health. The material sequenced was CD8+ T cells sorted from blood.

The DNA for the CDR3 is TGTGCCAGCAGCCCTGTCCTGGACACCGGGGAGCTGTTTTTT. Protein: CASSPVLDTGELFF. V gene TRBV7-9 combines with J gene TRBJ2-2; D gene ambiguous. The germline V gene encodes CDR1 SEHNR and CDR2 FQNEAQ (reference sequence). The length of the CDR3 is 14 residues. V was pared by 5 bases and J by 3 bases, with 10 bases between.